This T cell receptor beta chain was found in a study of CD8+CD57+ T cells in acquired aplastic anemia. Study context: Sorted CD4+ and CD8+ cells yielded about 2.9 ug of DNA on average.

TCR beta VDJ and CDR3 were profiled, and genomic DNA was the template. One entry per CDR3 protein, called by TCRdb with MiXCR from the reads. The profile shows 55,000 to 60,000 distinct CDR3 sequences, about 56% of them singletons. Patients picked for sequencing had shown CD8+CD57+ cell expansion detected by flow cytometry. The germline gives CDR1 SGHDT, CDR2 YYEEEE. The CDR3 is 15 residues long. Trimming removed 6 bases at V and 1 base at J, with 16 bases between. Note on this clonotype: This CDR3 fails to terminate in the conserved phenylalanine or tryptophan, so it likely reflects a read error.

The receptor comes from a human donor with aplastic anemia. Sequenced: sorted CD4+, CD8+, or CD8+CD57+ T cells (not recorded which) from PBMCs. This rearrangement joins TRBV5-6 to TRBJ1-2, with D possibly being TRBD1 (5 bases). The CDR3, as DNA: TGTGCCAGCACTTTGGGGACCGACAATAACTATGGCTACACCCTC. This gives the protein CASTLGTDNNYGYTL.